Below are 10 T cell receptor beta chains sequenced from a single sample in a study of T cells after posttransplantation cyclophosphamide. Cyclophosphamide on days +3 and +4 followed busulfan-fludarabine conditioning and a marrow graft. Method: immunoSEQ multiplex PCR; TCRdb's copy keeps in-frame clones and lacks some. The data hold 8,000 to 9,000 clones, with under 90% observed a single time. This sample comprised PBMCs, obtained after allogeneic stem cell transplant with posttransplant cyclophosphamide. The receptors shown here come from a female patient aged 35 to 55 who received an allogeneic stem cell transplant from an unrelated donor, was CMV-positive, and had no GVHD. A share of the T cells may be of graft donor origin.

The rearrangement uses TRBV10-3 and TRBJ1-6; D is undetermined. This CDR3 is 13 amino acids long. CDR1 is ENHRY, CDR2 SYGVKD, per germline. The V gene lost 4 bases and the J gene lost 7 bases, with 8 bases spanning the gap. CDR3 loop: CAISVQANSPLHF. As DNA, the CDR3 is TGTGCCATCAGTGTTCAGGCGAATTCACCCCTCCACTTT.

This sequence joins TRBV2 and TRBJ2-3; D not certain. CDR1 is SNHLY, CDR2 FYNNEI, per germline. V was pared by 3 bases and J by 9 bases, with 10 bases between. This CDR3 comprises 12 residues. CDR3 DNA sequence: TGTGCCAGCAGTGAGTCAGCGTGGACGCAGTATTTT. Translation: CASSESAWTQYF.

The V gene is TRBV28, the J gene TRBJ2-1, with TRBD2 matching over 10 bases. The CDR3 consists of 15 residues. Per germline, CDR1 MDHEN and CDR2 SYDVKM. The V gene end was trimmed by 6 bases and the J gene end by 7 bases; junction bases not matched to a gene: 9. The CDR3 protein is CASRPHSGGANEQFF. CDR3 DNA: TGTGCCAGCAGGCCCCACAGCGGGGGGGCAAATGAGCAGTTCTTC.

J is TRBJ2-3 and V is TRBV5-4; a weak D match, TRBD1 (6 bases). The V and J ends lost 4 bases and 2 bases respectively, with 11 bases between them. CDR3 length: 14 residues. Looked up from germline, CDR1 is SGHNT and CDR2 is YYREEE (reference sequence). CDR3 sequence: CASSPGHYTDTQYF. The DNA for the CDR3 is TGTGCCAGCAGCCCGGGACACTACACAGATACGCAGTATTTT.

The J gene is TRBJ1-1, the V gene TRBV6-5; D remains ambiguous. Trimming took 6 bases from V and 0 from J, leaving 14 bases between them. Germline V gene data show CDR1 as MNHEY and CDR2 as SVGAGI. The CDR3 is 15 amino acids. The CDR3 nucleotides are TGTGCCAGCAGCCACGGAGGACTCATGAACACTGAAGCTTTCTTT. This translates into CASSHGGLMNTEAFF.

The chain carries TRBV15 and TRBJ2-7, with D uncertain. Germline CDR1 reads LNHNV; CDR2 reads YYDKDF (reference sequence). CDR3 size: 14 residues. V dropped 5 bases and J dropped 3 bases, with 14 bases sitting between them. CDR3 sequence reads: CATSALQASYEQYF. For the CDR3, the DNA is TGTGCCACCAGCGCCCTGCAGGCGAGCTACGAGCAGTACTTC. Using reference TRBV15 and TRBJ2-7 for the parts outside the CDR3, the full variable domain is DAMVIQNPRYQVTQFGKPVTLSCSQTLNHNVMYWYQQKSSQAPKLLFHYYDKDFNNEADTPDNFQSRRPNTSFCFLDIRSPGLGDTAMYLCATSALQASYEQYFGPGTRLTVT.

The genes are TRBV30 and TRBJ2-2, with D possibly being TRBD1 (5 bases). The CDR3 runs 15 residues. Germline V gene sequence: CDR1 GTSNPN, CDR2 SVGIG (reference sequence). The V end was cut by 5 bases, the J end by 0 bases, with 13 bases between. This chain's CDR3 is CAWDDSRANTGELFF. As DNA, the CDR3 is TGTGCCTGGGACGACAGCCGGGCGAACACCGGGGAGCTGTTTTTT.

The CDR3 DNA reads TGTGCCAGCAGCCAGGGGACAGCTGGGGCCAACGTCCTGACTTTC. It translates to CASSQGTAGANVLTF. The genes are TRBV28 and TRBJ2-6; 7 bases match TRBD1. The CDR3 covers 15 residues. V was pared by 6 bases and J by 2 bases, with 4 bases of the junction left unmatched. The germline CDR1 and CDR2 sequences are MDHEN and SYDVKM.

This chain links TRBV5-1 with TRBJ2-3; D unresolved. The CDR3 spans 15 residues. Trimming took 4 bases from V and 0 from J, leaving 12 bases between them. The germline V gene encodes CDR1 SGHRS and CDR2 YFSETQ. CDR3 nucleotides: TGCGCCAGCAGCCCCGCCAGCGCGAGCACAGATACGCAGTATTTT. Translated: CASSPASASTDTQYF. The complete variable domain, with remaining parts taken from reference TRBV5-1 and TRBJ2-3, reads KAGVTQTPRYLIKTRGQQVTLSCSPISGHRSVSWYQQTPGQGLQFLFEYFSETQRNKGNFPGRFSGRQFSNSRSEMNVSTLELGDSALYLCASSPASASTDTQYFGPGTRLTVL.

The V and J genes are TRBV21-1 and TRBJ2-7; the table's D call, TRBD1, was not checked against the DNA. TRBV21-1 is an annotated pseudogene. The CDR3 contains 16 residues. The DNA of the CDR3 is TGTGCCAGCAGCAAGGCGTCCTGGGACATAGTCTACGAGCAGTACTTC. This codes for CASSKASWDIVYEQYF.